What follows describes a single T cell receptor (beta chain). Its specificity is not known. The data derive from a study of cytomegalovirus exposure and HLA in healthy donors. Whole-study results and caveats: There were around 160 TCR beta chains listed as cytomegalovirus-associated.

The PCR ran on 60 Vbeta and 13 Jbeta primers. Sequencing was performed with immunoSEQ multiplex PCR; in TCRdb, only in-frame clones are kept and a portion is missing. The data show around 130,000 clones, with just under 80% seen just once and roughly 5% held by the top ten. Sequencing was performed on PBMCs. The receptor comes from a man aged 25-45 years in good health and CMV-seronegative.

The CDR3 protein is CASSEDPAMWTSYNEQFF. The CDR3 DNA reads TGTGCCAGCAGTGAAGACCCCGCGATGTGGACTAGCTACAATGAGCAGTTCTTC. The chain links TRBV6-1 to TRBJ2-1, with 7 bases lining up with TRBD2. V gave up 1 base and J gave up 3 bases; unmatched junction bases: 12. The CDR3 sequence is 18 residues long. Germline values: CDR1 MNHNS, CDR2 SASEGT.